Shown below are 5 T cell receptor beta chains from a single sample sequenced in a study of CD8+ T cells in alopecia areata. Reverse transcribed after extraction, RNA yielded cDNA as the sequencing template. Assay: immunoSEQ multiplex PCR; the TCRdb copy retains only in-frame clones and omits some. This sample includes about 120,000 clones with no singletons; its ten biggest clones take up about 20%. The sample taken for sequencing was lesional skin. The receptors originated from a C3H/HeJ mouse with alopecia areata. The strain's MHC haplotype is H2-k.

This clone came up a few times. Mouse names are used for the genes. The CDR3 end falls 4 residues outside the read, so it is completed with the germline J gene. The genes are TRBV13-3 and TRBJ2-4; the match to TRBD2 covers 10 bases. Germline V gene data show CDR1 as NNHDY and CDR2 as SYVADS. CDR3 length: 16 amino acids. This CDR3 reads CASSDDLGGRRNTLYF. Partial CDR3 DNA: TGTGCCAGCAGTGATGACCTGGGGGGGCGCCGAAAC.

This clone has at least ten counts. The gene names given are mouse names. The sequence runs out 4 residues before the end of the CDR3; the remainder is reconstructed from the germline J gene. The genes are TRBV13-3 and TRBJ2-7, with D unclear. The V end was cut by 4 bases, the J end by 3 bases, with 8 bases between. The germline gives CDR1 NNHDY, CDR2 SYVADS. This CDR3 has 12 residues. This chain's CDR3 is CASSPRLYEQYF. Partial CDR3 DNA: TGTGCCAGCAGTCCCCGTCTCTAT.

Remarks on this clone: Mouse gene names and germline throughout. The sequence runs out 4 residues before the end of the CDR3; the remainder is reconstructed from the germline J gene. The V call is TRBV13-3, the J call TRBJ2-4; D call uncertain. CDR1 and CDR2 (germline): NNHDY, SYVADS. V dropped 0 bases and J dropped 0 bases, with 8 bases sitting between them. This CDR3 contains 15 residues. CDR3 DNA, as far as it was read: TGTGCCAGCAGTGATGGACAATCTAGTCAAAAC. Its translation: CASSDGQSSQN. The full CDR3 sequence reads CASSDGQSSQNTLYF.

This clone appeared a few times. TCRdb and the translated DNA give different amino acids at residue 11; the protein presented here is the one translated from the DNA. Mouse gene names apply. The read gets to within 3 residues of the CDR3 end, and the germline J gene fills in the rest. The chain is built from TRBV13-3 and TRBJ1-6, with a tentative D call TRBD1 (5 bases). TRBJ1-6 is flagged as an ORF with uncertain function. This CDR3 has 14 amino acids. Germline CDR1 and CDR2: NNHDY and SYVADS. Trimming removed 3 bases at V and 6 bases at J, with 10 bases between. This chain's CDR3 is CASSGRGGNSPLYF. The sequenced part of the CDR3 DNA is TGTGCCAGCAGTGGGAGGGGTGGTAATTCGCCC.

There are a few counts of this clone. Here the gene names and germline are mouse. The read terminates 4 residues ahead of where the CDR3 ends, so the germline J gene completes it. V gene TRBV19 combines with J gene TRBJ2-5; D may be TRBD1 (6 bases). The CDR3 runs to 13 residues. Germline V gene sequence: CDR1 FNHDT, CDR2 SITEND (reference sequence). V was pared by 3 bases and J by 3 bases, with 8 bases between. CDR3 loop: CASSTRGQDTQYF. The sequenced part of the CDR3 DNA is TGTGCCAGCAGTACTAGGGGGCAAGAC.